Below are 16 T cell receptor beta chains sequenced from a single sample in a study of cytomegalovirus exposure and HLA in healthy donors. The primer mix had 60 Vbeta and 13 Jbeta primers. Sequencing was performed with immunoSEQ multiplex PCR; in TCRdb, only in-frame clones are kept and a portion is missing. The data contain 170,000 or so clones, around four fifths of them singletons. The sequencing sample was made of PBMCs. These receptors were taken from a girl aged 10-17 years in good health and CMV-seropositive.

The genes are TRBV5-4 and TRBJ2-2, with D maybe TRBD2 (6 bases). With 0 bases removed from V and 4 bases from J, the gap between germline ends came to 16 bases. The germline V gene has CDR1 SGHNT and CDR2 YYREEE (reference sequence). The CDR3 is made up of 17 amino acids. Here the CDR3 reads CASSLAIAGKSTGELFF. The CDR3 DNA reads TGTGCCAGCAGCTTGGCCATTGCGGGGAAGAGCACCGGGGAGCTGTTTTTT.

V is TRBV9 and J is TRBJ2-1; TRBD2 might be the D (5 bases). Germline assignment: CDR1 SGDLS and CDR2 YYNGEE. This CDR3 is 15 amino acids long. Trimming cost V 5 bases and J 4 bases, with 16 bases left between them. The chain's CDR3 is CASSVELGGYNEQFF. CDR3 bases: TGTGCCAGCAGTGTCGAACTAGGAGGTTACAATGAGCAGTTCTTC.

The chain couples TRBV10-3 to TRBJ1-3; D is undetermined. Deletions cut 8 bases from V and 0 bases from J, with 11 bases between. The CDR3 runs 14 residues. CDR1 and CDR2 from the germline V gene are ENHRY and SYGVKD. The CDR3 here is CAIGEDVSGNTIYF. The DNA for the CDR3 is TGTGCCATCGGGGAGGACGTCTCTGGAAACACCATATATTTT.

This sequence joins TRBV7-3 and TRBJ2-6; 7 positions match TRBD1. With 2 bases clipped from V and 3 bases from J, the junction kept 4 bases outside the gene matches. This CDR3 has 16 amino acids. CDR1 is SGHTA, CDR2 FQGTGA, per germline. Here the CDR3 reads CASSLLWTGGANVLTF. CDR3 bases: TGTGCCAGCAGCTTACTGTGGACAGGTGGGGCCAACGTCCTGACTTTC. Combining the CDR3 with reference TRBV7-3 and TRBJ2-6 gives the whole variable domain GAGVSQTPSNKVTEKGKYVELRCDPISGHTALYWYRQSLGQGPEFLIYFQGTGAADDSGLPNDRFFAVRPEGSVSTLKIQRTERGDSAVYLCASSLLWTGGANVLTFGAGSRLTVL.

This clone was counted only a few times. The chain employs TRBV2 and TRBJ1-1; TRBD1 agrees at 7 bases. The CDR3 contains 15 residues. CDR1 is SNHLY, CDR2 FYNNEI, per germline. The J segment lost 0 bases and the V segment lost 5 bases, leaving 6 bases of the junction unmatched. The CDR3, as DNA: TGTGCCAGCAGTCCGAAGGACAGGTTGAACACTGAAGCTTTCTTT. Translating it yields CASSPKDRLNTEAFF. Full variable domain (remainder filled in from reference TRBV2 and TRBJ1-1): EPEVTQTPSHQVTQMGQEVILRCVPISNHLYFYWYRQILGQKVEFLVSFYNNEISEKSEIFDDQFSVERPDGSNFTLKIRSTKLEDSAMYFCASSPKDRLNTEAFFGQGTRLTVV.

The gene calls are TRBV10-3 and TRBJ1-2; D gene unclear. V lost 6 bases and J lost 7, with 21 bases in between. The V gene's germline CDR1 is ENHRY and CDR2 SYGVKD. The CDR3 runs to 15 residues. The CDR3 DNA is TGTGCCATCAGAAAACGAGGTACCAGTTTGTTTGGCTACACCTTC. Translation gives CAIRKRGTSLFGYTF.

The genes are TRBV28 and TRBJ2-7; TRBD2 might be the D (6 bases). CDR3 length: 13 residues. Per the germline V gene, CDR1 is MDHEN and CDR2 is SYDVKM. V was clipped by 5 bases and J by 3 bases, with 11 bases between them. The CDR3 is CASSKQEGYEQYF. CDR3 DNA sequence: TGTGCCAGCAGTAAACAGGAGGGCTACGAGCAGTACTTC.

The CDR3 loop is CASSISGGPQETQYF. The CDR3 DNA sequence: TGTGCCAGCAGCATTAGCGGGGGACCCCAAGAGACCCAGTACTTC. The chain combines TRBV11-3 with TRBJ2-5, with 9 bases that match TRBD2. Trimming at V came to 5 bases and at J to 1 base, leaving 5 bases not matched to a gene. This CDR3 region has 15 residues. Germline values: CDR1 SGHNT, CDR2 YENEEA.

The CDR3 sequence is CASSRGQGLTDTQYF. The CDR3 bases are TGTGCCAGCAGCCGGGGACAGGGTCTAACAGATACGCAGTATTTT. V usage is TRBV5-4 and J usage is TRBJ2-3, with 9 bases identical to TRBD1. This CDR3 is 15 amino acids long. The germline CDR1 and CDR2 sequences are SGHNT and YYREEE (reference sequence). Trimming at V came to 4 bases and at J to 3 bases, leaving 6 bases not matched to a gene.

The chain carries TRBV6-5 and TRBJ2-1; 8 nucleotides line up with TRBD1. After removal of 5 bases from V and 14 bases from J, the junction contained 11 bases not matched to a gene. Germline loops: CDR1 MNHEY, CDR2 SVGAGI. The CDR3 loop spans 13 amino acids. For the CDR3, the DNA is TGTGCCAGCAGTGTTAATTTGACAGGGGAAAAGTTCTTC. Protein: CASSVNLTGEKFF.

This chain uses TRBV6-1 with TRBJ2-7, with D possibly TRBD1 on 5 matching bases. This CDR3 comprises 13 residues. Germline V gene sequence: CDR1 MNHNS, CDR2 SASEGT. Trimming pared 7 bases from V and 0 bases from J, leaving 10 bases between. DNA of the CDR3: TGTGCCAGCACGTACAGGAGCTCCTACGAGCAGTACTTC. As protein: CASTYRSSYEQYF.

This chain uses TRBV2 with TRBJ1-5; D is unclear. Germline lookup yields CDR1 SNHLY and CDR2 FYNNEI. CDR3 size: 14 residues. Trimming shortened V by 4 bases and J by 7 bases, and 14 bases separated the two germline ends. CDR3 loop: CASSADGGGQPQHF. The CDR3 nucleotides read TGTGCCAGCAGTGCCGACGGCGGAGGGCAGCCCCAGCATTTT.

The chain carries TRBV14 and TRBJ1-2; no clear D gene. Trimming removed 0 bases at V and 5 bases at J, with 10 bases between. This CDR3 has 14 amino acids. Germline-derived CDR1 and CDR2 are SGHDN and FVKESK. The CDR3: CASSQDWQTYGYTF. In DNA, the CDR3 is TGTGCCAGCAGCCAAGATTGGCAGACTTATGGCTACACCTTC. The whole variable domain, filled in from reference TRBV14 and TRBJ1-2, reads EAGVTQFPSHSVIEKGQTVTLRCDPISGHDNLYWYRRVMGKEIKFLLHFVKESKQDESGMPNNRFLAERTGGTYSTLKVQPAELEDSGVYFCASSQDWQTYGYTFGSGTRLTVV.

This clone was seen a single time. V usage is TRBV27 and J usage is TRBJ1-4; TRBD1 might be the D (5 bases). This CDR3 has 15 residues. Germline V gene lookup returns CDR1 MNHEY and CDR2 SMNVEV (reference sequence). Trimming shortened V by 2 bases and J by 0 bases, and 7 bases separated the two germline ends. The CDR3, as DNA: TGTGCCAGCAGTTTAACAGGTGCAACTAATGAAAAACTGTTTTTT. This sequence encodes CASSLTGATNEKLFF.

The J gene is TRBJ2-7, the V gene TRBV2; D perhaps matches TRBD2 (5 bases). The CDR3 totals 13 residues. CDR1 and CDR2 from the germline V gene are SNHLY and FYNNEI. Trimming left V 3 bases short and J 6 bases short, with 12 bases between. The CDR3 nucleotides read TGTGCCAGCAGTGATTATGGGAGCGGCGAGCAGTACTTC. This sequence encodes CASSDYGSGEQYF.

The V and J genes are TRBV5-4 and TRBJ1-1; D not resolved. The germline V and J ends were trimmed by 2 bases and 1 base, with 15 bases remaining between them. This CDR3 region has 16 residues. CDR1 and CDR2 (germline): SGHNT, YYREEE (reference sequence). CDR3 loop: CASSFTTEEENTEAFF. CDR3 in DNA: TGTGCCAGCAGCTTTACAACCGAGGAGGAGAACACTGAAGCTTTCTTT.